The clone carrying this T cell receptor beta chain has just a few counts. This entry is derived from a study of T cells after yellow fever vaccination. Each CDR3 protein is one row after TCRdb ran MiXCR on the 5' RACE reads. Here the sample spans approximately 120,000 distinct CDR3 sequences, roughly 10% being singletons. This receptor was obtained from a man aged 18 to 35 who received the YFV17D yellow fever vaccine. The source material was CD8+ T cells sorted from PBMCs, sampled on the day of the yellow fever booster vaccination.

CDR3 nucleotide sequence: TGTGCCAGCAGCTCCGGGTCTACCTACGAGCAGTACGTC. It translates to CASSSGSTYEQYV. The chain employs TRBV7-9 and TRBJ2-7, with no clear D. The CDR3 is 13 amino acids. Germline-derived CDR1 and CDR2 are SEHNR and FQNEAQ (reference sequence). Deletions cut 4 bases from V and 2 bases from J, with 9 bases between.